These 7 T cell receptor beta chains were sequenced from one sample in a study of blood T cell repertoires in COVID-19. The assay was immunoSEQ multiplex PCR, and TCRdb's table has in-frame clones only and misses some. The sample records around 170,000 clones, roughly nine tenths being singletons. Sequencing input: peripheral blood. The receptors shown here come from a man aged 55 to 69 with acute or convalescent COVID-19.

The chain employs TRBV15 and TRBJ2-7; TRBD1 matches at 7 bases. J gave up 0 bases and V 4 bases, and 6 bases lay outside the gene matches. This CDR3 is built from 15 residues. CDR1 is LNHNV and CDR2 is YYDKDF in the germline V gene (reference sequence). The CDR3 loop reads CATSNPGQYSYEQYF. For the CDR3, the DNA is TGTGCCACCAGCAATCCGGGACAGTACTCCTACGAGCAGTACTTC.

V and J are TRBV18 and TRBJ1-1; D is uncertain. Germline V gene data show CDR1 as KGHSH and CDR2 as LQKENI. Trimming took 1 base from V and 4 from J, leaving 4 bases between them. This CDR3 is 12 amino acids long. In nucleotides, the CDR3 is TGTGCCAGCTCACCACAAGCCACTGAAGCTTTCTTT. Amino acid sequence: CASSPQATEAFF. The whole variable domain, remainder taken from reference TRBV18 and TRBJ1-1, is NAGVMQNPRHLVRRRGQEARLRCSPMKGHSHVYWYRQLPEEGLKFMVYLQKENIIDESGMPKERFSAEFPKEGPSILRIQQVVRGDSAAYFCASSPQATEAFFGQGTRLTVV.

The V and J genes are TRBV7-6 and TRBJ2-3; unclear D gene. V lost 3 bases and J 2 bases, leaving 15 bases between the germline ends. The CDR3 length is 16 residues. Germline CDR1 is SGHVS and CDR2 is FNYEAQ. In nucleotides, the CDR3 is TGTGCCAGCAGCTTGGAAGGTGGAGCTGCCACAGATACGCAGTATTTT. Protein sequence: CASSLEGGAATDTQYF.

The chain has TRBV9 and TRBJ1-5, with a possible D match to TRBD1 (6 bases). V lost 4 bases and J 7 bases, leaving 15 bases between the germline ends. Germline V CDR1 and CDR2: SGDLS, YYNGEE. The CDR3 sequence is 14 residues long. The CDR3 DNA reads TGTGCCAGCAGCAAATTACAGGGTGGGCAGCCCCAGCATTTT. Translated: CASSKLQGGQPQHF.

The V call is TRBV10-2, the J call TRBJ2-5; tentative D call: TRBD2 (6 bases). Per the germline V gene, CDR1 is WSHSY and CDR2 is SAAADI. V was shortened by 4 bases and J by 4 bases, with 13 bases between the two germline ends. There are 14 residues in the CDR3. The CDR3 sequence: CASSGAGSGETQYF. CDR3 nucleotides: TGCGCCAGCAGTGGGGCGGGGTCAGGAGAGACCCAGTACTTC.

This chain connects TRBV28 to TRBJ2-7, with 8 bases identical to TRBD1. This CDR3 spans 15 amino acids. The germline CDR1 and CDR2 sequences are MDHEN and SYDVKM. Trimming cost V 7 bases and J 3 bases; bases outside gene matches: 11. In DNA, the CDR3 is TGTGCCAGCACTCTGGACAGGGATGGGGGCTACGAGCAGTACTTC. Encoded protein: CASTLDRDGGYEQYF.

This rearrangement joins TRBV19 to TRBJ1-5, with D perhaps matching TRBD1 (6 bases). This CDR3 has 12 residues. Per the germline V gene, CDR1 is LNHDA and CDR2 is SQIVND (reference sequence). Trimming left V 8 bases short and J 7 bases short, with 12 bases between. The CDR3 is CASGDIDQPQHF. The CDR3 DNA follows: TGTGCCAGTGGGGACATCGACCAGCCCCAGCATTTT.